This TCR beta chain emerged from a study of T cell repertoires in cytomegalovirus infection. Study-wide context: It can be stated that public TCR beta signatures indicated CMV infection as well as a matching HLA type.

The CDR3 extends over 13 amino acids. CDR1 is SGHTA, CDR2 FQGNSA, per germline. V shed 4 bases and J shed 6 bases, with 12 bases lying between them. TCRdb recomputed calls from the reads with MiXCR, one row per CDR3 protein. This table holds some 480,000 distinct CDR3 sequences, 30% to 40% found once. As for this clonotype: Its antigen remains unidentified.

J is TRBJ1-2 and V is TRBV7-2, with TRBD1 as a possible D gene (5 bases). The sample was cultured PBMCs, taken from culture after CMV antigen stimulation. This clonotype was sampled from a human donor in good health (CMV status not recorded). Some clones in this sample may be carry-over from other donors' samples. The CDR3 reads CASSSPGGDGYTF. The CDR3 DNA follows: TGTGCCAGCAGCTCCCCGGGGGGAGATGGCTACACCTTC. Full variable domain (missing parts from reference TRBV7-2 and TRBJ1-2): GAGVSQSPSNKVTEKGKDVELRCDPISGHTALYWYRQSLGQGLEFLIYFQGNSAPDKSGLPSDRFSAERTGGSVSTLTIQRTQQEDSAVYLCASSSPGGDGYTFGSGTRLTVV.